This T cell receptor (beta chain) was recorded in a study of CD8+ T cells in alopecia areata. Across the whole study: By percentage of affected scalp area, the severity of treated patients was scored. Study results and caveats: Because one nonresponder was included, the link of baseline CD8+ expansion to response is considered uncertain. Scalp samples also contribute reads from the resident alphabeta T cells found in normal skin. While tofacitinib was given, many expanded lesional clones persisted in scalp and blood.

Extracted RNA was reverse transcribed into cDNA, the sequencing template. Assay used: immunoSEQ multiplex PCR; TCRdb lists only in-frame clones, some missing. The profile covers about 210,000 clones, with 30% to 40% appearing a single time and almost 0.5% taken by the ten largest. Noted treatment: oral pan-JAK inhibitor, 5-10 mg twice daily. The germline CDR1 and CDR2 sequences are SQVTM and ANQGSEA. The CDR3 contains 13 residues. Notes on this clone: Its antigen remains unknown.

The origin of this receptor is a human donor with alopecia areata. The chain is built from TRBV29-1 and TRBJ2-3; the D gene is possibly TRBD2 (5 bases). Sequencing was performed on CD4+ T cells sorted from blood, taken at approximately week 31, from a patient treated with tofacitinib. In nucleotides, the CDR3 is TGCAGTGAGGGCGGATCTAGCACAGATACGCAGTATTTT. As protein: CSEGGSSTDTQYF.